Sequencing of this T cell receptor beta chain was carried out in a study of control samples from healthy donors and cancer patients. Assay: immunoSEQ multiplex PCR; the TCRdb copy retains only in-frame clones and omits some. The sample yields about 130,000 clones, around 90% seen once. The length of the CDR3 is 13 residues. V lost 1 base and J lost 7, with 7 bases in between. Germline lookup yields CDR1 KGHDR and CDR2 SFDVKD. The clonotype comes from a man aged 18 to 29 in good health. V gene TRBV24-1 combines with J gene TRBJ2-1; D perhaps matches TRBD2 (5 bases). The source material was blood. The CDR3 DNA is TGTGCCACCAGTGATTTTTCGGGGAATGAGCAGTTCTTC. Translation gives CATSDFSGNEQFF.